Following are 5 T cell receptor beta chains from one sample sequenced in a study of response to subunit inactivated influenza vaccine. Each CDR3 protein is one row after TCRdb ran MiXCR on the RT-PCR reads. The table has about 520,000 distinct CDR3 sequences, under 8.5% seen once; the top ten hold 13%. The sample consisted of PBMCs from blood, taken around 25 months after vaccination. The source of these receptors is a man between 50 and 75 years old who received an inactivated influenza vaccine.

The CDR3 protein is CASSQWRDMEGTGYTF. CDR3 nucleotide sequence: TGCGCCAGCAGTCAATGGCGGGACATGGAGGGGACCGGCTACACCTTC. V is TRBV23-1 and J is TRBJ1-2; a weak D match, TRBD1 (6 bases). TRBV23-1 is flagged as an ORF with uncertain function. Trimming left V 1 base short and J 8 bases short, with 20 bases between. The CDR3 length is 16 residues.

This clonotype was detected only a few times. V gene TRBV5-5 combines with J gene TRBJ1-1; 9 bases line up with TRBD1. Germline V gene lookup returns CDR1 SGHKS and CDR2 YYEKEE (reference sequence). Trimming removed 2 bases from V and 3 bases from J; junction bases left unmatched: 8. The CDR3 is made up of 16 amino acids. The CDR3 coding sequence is TGTGCCAGCAGCTTCCGGGACAGGGAGGTAGACACTGAAGCTTTCTTT. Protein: CASSFRDREVDTEAFF.

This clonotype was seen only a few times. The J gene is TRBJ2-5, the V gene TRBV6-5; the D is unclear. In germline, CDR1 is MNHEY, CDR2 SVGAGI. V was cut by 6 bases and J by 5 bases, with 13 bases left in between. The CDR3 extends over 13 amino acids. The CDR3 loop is CASRYRDLETQYF. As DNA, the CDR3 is TGTGCCAGCAGATATAGGGATTTGGAGACCCAGTACTTC.

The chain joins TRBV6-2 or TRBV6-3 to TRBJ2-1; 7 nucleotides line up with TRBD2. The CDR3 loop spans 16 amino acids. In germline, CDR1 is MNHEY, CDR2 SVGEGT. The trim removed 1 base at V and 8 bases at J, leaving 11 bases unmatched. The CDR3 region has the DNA TGTGCCAGCAGTTACTTTCTTGGGGGGGGGACGTATGAGCAGTTCTTC. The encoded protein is CASSYFLGGGTYEQFF.

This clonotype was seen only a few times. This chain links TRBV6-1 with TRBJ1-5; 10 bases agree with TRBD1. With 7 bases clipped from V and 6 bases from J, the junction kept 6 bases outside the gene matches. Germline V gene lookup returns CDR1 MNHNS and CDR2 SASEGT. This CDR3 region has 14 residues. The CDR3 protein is CASKKDRGFQPQHF. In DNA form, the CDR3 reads TGTGCCAGCAAGAAGGACAGGGGGTTTCAGCCCCAGCATTTT.